The 7 T cell receptor beta chains below come from one sample, sequenced in a study of cytomegalovirus exposure and HLA in healthy donors (dated 2017 in TCRdb). Libraries came from the immunoSEQ multiplex PCR assay. For the multiplex PCR, a mixture combining 60 forward primers for TCR Vbeta segments and 13 reverse primers for TCR Jbeta segments was used. TCRdb provides this immuneACCESS table in a form limited to in-frame rearrangements. Some clones are lacking; in checked studies, under half of them reflect an unresolved V gene, and why the rest are absent is not known. This sample has 150,000 to 200,000 clones in its table, and over 75% of those were observed once. The ten biggest clones cover about 2.1% of the sample. Material for sequencing was PBMCs. These receptors were collected from a woman aged 18-29 years in good health and CMV-seronegative.

The V call is TRBV10-3, the J call TRBJ2-1; 11 nucleotides line up with TRBD2. CDR1 is ENHRY, CDR2 SYGVKD, per germline. The CDR3 extends over 18 amino acids. After removal of 2 bases from V and 6 bases from J, the junction contained 12 bases not matched to a gene. The CDR3 protein is CAISEVLAGDIGFNEQFF. The DNA for the CDR3 is TGTGCCATCAGTGAGGTACTAGCGGGAGACATAGGTTTCAATGAGCAGTTCTTC.

The CDR3 DNA is TGCGCCAGCAGCACGGGACTAGCGGGGGGGATCAAGCGGGAGACCCAGTACTTC. Translation: CASSTGLAGGIKRETQYF. The gene calls are TRBV5-1 and TRBJ2-5; 16 nucleotides match TRBD2. CDR3 length: 18 residues. Germline values: CDR1 SGHRS, CDR2 YFSETQ. Unmatched junction bases numbered 11, after V lost 4 bases and J lost 5 bases.

This clone showed up just once. The V call is TRBV27, the J call TRBJ2-7; 9 bases are shared with TRBD2. V gave up 0 bases and J gave up 6 bases; unmatched junction bases: 9. There are 16 residues in the CDR3. Germline V gene sequence: CDR1 MNHEY, CDR2 SMNVEV (reference sequence). CDR3 in amino acids: CASSLSPGGRVFEQYF. CDR3 coding DNA: TGTGCCAGCAGTTTATCTCCTGGCGGGAGGGTATTCGAGCAGTACTTC.

The V gene is TRBV19, the J gene TRBJ1-2; maybe TRBD1 (5 bases). CDR1 LNHDA and CDR2 SQIVND come from the germline V gene (reference sequence). CDR3 length: 14 residues. The germline V and J ends were trimmed by 3 bases and 1 base, with 9 bases remaining between them. The CDR3 sequence: CASSIRQRNYGYTF. The CDR3 DNA reads TGTGCCAGTAGTATTAGACAGCGTAACTATGGCTACACCTTC.

The V gene is TRBV7-8, the J gene TRBJ2-7; 7 bases are shared with TRBD1. This CDR3 has 12 amino acids. Germline V lookup: CDR1 SGHVS, CDR2 FQNEAQ. J was trimmed by 5 bases and V by 5 bases; bases with no gene match: 3. CDR3 loop: CASSRDRDEQYF. CDR3 DNA: TGTGCCAGCAGCAGAGACAGGGACGAGCAGTACTTC.

Points on this clone: The junction shows a germline mismatch at one end, possibly a read error. This rearrangement joins TRBV18 to TRBJ1-1, with 7 bases fitting TRBD1. CDR1 and CDR2 (germline): KGHSH, LQKENI. This CDR3 contains 15 residues. The CDR3 DNA reads as TGTGCCAGCTCATCCTCAGGGGGTTTGAAAACTGAAGCTTTCTTT. Its translation is CASSSSGGLKTEAFF.

V is TRBV5-1 and J is TRBJ2-5; no clear D. V lost 7 bases to trimming and J lost 1 base, with 11 bases between them. Germline values: CDR1 SGHRS, CDR2 YFSETQ. The CDR3 contains 13 residues. The CDR3 DNA follows: TGCGCCAGCGGCCGTTGGCCCCAAGAGACCCAGTACTTC. Translated: CASGRWPQETQYF. The complete variable domain, with remaining parts taken from reference TRBV5-1 and TRBJ2-5, reads KAGVTQTPRYLIKTRGQQVTLSCSPISGHRSVSWYQQTPGQGLQFLFEYFSETQRNKGNFPGRFSGRQFSNSRSEMNVSTLELGDSALYLCASGRWPQETQYFGPGTRLLVL.